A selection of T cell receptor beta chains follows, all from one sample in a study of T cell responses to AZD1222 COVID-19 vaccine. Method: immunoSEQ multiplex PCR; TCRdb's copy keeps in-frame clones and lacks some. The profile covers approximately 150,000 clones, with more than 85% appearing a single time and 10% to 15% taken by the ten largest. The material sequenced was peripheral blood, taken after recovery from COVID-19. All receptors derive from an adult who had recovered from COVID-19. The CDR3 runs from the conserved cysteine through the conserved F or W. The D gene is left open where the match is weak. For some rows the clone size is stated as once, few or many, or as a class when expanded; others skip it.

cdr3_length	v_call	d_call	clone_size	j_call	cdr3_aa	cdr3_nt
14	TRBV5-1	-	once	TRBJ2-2	CASSLGGGAGELFF	TGCGCCAGCAGCTTGGGCGGGGGCGCCGGGGAGCTGTTTTTT
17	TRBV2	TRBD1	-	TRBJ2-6	CAGTGVPFWSGANVLTF	TGTGCCGGAACAGGGGTTCCCTTTTGGTCTGGGGCCAACGTCCTGACTTTC
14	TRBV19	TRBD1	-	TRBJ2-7	CASSRTGFSYEQYF	TGTGCCAGTAGCCGGACAGGGTTCTCCTACGAGCAGTACTTC
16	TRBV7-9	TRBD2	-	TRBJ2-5	CASEGGLAGNQETQYF	TGTGCCAGCGAGGGCGGACTAGCGGGAAACCAAGAGACCCAGTACTTC
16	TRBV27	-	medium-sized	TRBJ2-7	CASSLSVSTSVYEQYF	TGTGCCAGCAGTTTATCGGTCAGTACCAGCGTTTACGAGCAGTACTTC
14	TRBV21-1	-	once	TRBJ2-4	CASSKGDSGDIQYF	TGTGCCAGCAGCAAAGGGGACTCCGGGGACATTCAGTACTTC
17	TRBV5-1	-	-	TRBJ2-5	CASSLRPGPGIAETQYF	TGCGCCAGCAGCTTGCGGCCGGGGCCAGGGATCGCAGAGACCCAGTACTTC
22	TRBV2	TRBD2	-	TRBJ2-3	CASRGPLLTPGLAGVGTDTQYF	TGTGCCAGCAGGGGCCCCCTTCTTACACCGGGACTAGCGGGAGTGGGAACAGATACGCAGTATTTT
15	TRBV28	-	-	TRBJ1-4	CASSPRLTRNEKLFF	TGTGCCAGCAGTCCAAGACTTACGCGGAATGAAAAACTGTTTTTT
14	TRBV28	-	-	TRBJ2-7	CASSLNRLKTEQYF	TGTGCCAGCAGTTTAAACAGGCTGAAGACCGAGCAGTACTTC
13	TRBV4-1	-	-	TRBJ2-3	CASSQVDPPTQYF	TGCGCCAGCAGCCAAGTAGACCCGCCTACGCAGTATTTT
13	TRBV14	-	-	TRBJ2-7	CASSQAGPYEQYF	TGTGCCAGCAGCCAAGCAGGCCCCTACGAGCAGTACTTC
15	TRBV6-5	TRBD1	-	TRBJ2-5	CASSTGQGRRETQYF	TGTGCCAGCAGTACGGGACAGGGGCGGCGAGAGACCCAGTACTTC
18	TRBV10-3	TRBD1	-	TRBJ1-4	CAISGSLGQRATNEKLFF	TGTGCCATCAGTGGGTCTTTGGGACAGCGAGCAACTAATGAAAAACTGTTTTTT
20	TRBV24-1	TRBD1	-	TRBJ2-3	CATSDSFRDRGSGRTDTQYF	TGTGCCACCAGTGATTCCTTCCGGGACAGGGGCAGCGGGAGAACAGATACGCAGTATTTT
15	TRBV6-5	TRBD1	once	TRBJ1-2	CASSFKTQGAGGYTF	TGTGCCAGCAGTTTTAAAACACAGGGGGCTGGTGGCTACACCTTC
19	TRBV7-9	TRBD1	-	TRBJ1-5	CASSLELGQGYHSNQPQHF	TGTGCCAGCAGTTTAGAACTCGGACAGGGCTATCATAGCAATCAGCCCCAGCATTTT
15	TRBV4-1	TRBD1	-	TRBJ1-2	CASSQGKVGDRGYTF	TGCGCCAGCAGCCAAGGGAAAGTTGGGGACAGAGGCTACACCTTC
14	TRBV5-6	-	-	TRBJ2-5	CASSRGRSQETQYF	TGTGCCAGCAGCCGAGGACGGAGCCAAGAGACCCAGTACTTC
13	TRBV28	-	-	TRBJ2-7	CASEDSRRPEQYF	TGTGCCAGCGAAGACTCTAGAAGACCCGAGCAGTACTTC
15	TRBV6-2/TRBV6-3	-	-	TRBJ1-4	CASSFQDSVAEKLFF	TGTGCCAGCAGTTTCCAAGACAGCGTAGCCGAAAAACTGTTTTTT
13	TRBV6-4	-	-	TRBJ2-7	CASSLGPLYEQYF	TGTGCCAGCAGTCTTGGACCACTCTACGAGCAGTACTTC
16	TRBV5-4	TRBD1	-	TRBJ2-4	CASSNDRGKTKNIQYF	TGTGCCAGCAGCAATGACAGGGGTAAAACCAAAAACATTCAGTACTTC
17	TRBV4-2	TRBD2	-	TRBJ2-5	CASSQDSSGRAGETQYF	TGTGCCAGCAGCCAAGATAGTAGCGGGAGGGCCGGGGAGACCCAGTACTTC
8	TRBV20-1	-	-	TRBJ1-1	CSPVGAFF	TGCAGTCCGGTGGGGGCTTTCTTT
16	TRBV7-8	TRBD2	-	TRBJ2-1	CASSQTTSGRPTAQFF	TGTGCCAGCAGCCAAACAACTAGCGGGAGACCCACTGCGCAGTTCTTC
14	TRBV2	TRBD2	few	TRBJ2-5	CASSDSGGSETQYF	TGTGCCAGCAGTGACTCCGGGGGGTCCGAGACCCAGTACTTC
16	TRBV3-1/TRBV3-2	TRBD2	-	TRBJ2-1	CASSHRPREGRNEQFF	TGTGCCAGCAGCCATAGGCCTCGGGAGGGCCGCAATGAGCAGTTCTTC
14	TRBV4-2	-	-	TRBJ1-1	CASSQGALNTEAFF	TGTGCCAGCAGCCAAGGGGCTTTGAACACTGAAGCTTTCTTT
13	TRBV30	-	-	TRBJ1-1	CAWNLRRSTEAFF	TGTGCCTGGAACCTCCGTAGGAGCACTGAAGCTTTCTTT
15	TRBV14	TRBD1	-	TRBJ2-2	CASSQPQTGSGELFF	TGTGCCAGCAGCCAACCTCAGACAGGGTCCGGGGAGCTGTTTTTT
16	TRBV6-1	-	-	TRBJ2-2	CASSAPARSVFVELFF	TGTGCCAGCAGTGCCCCAGCCCGGTCGGTTTTTGTGGAGCTGTTTTTT
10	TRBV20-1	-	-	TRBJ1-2	CSARVGWGVF	TGCAGTGCTAGAGTCGGATGGGGGGTTTTC
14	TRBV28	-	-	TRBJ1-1	CASSLLGRNTEAFF	TGTGCCAGCAGTTTATTGGGGAGGAACACTGAAGCTTTCTTT
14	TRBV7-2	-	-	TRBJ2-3	CASSSRIGADTQYF	TGTGCCAGCAGCTCCCGCATTGGGGCAGATACGCAGTATTTT
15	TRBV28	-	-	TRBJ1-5	CASSLAGGGNQPQHF	TGTGCCAGCAGTTTGGCGGGAGGGGGCAATCAGCCCCAGCATTTT
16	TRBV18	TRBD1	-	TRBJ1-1	CASTRDQTGPWTEAFF	TGTGCCAGCACGCGCGACCAGACAGGGCCGTGGACTGAAGCTTTCTTT
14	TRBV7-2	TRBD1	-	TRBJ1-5	CASSDRGYDQPQHF	TGTGCCAGCTCTGACAGGGGATACGATCAGCCCCAGCATTTT
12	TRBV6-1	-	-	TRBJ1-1	CASSDVNTEAFF	TGTGCCAGCAGTGATGTTAACACTGAAGCTTTCTTT
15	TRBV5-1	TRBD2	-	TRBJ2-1	CASSLGLAGVGEQFF	TGCGCCAGCAGCTTGGGACTAGCGGGAGTAGGGGAGCAGTTCTTC
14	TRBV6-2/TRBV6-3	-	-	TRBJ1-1	CASSRGEGITEAFF	TGTGCCAGCAGTCGGGGCGAGGGCATCACTGAAGCTTTCTTT